This T cell receptor (beta chain) comes out of a study of cytomegalovirus exposure and HLA in healthy donors. CDR1 SGHDT and CDR2 YYEEEE come from the germline V gene. Trimming left V 2 bases short and J 5 bases short, with 17 bases between. The CDR3 has 15 residues. 13 Jbeta primers and 60 Vbeta primers were used for the PCR. Clones were sequenced by immunoSEQ multiplex PCR, and TCRdb holds only the in-frame ones, with some missing. The top ten clones hold 7.5% to 10% of a sample with 99,000 or so clones, over 70% of them seen once. This clone was seen a few times. The sequence was collected from a woman between 40 and 50 years old in good health and CMV-seropositive. Sequencing was performed on PBMCs. The J gene is TRBJ2-7, the V gene TRBV5-6; the D is unclear. The CDR3 spells CASSLRFENVDEQYF. The CDR3 region has the DNA TGTGCCAGCAGCTTACGGTTCGAGAACGTCGACGAGCAGTACTTC.